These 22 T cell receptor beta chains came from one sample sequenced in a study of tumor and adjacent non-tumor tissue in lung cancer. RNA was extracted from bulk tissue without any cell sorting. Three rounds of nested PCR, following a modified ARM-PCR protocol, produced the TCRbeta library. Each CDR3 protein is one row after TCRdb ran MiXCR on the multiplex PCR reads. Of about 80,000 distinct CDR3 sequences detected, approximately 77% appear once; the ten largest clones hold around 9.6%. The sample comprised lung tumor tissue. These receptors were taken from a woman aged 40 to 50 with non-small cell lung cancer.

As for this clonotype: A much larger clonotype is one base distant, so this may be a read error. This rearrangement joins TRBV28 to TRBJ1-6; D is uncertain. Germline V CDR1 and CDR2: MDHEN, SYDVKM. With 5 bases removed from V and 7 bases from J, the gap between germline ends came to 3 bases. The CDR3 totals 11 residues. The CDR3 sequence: CASSGNSPLHF. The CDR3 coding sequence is TGTGCCAGCAGTGGAAATTCACCCCTCCACTTT. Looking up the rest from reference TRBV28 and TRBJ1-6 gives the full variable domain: DVKVTQSSRYLVKRTGEKVFLECVQDMDHENMFWYRQDPGLGLRLIYFSYDVKMKEKGDIPEGYSVSREKKERFSLILESASTNQTSMYLCASSGNSPLHFGNGTRLTVT.

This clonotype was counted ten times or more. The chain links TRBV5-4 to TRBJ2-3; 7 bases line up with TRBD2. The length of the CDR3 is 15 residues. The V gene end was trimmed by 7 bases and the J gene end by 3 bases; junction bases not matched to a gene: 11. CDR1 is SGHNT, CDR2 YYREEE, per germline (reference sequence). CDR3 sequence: CASRSGTIRTDTQYF. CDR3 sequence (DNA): TGTGCCAGCCGCTCCGGGACTATAAGAACAGATACGCAGTATTTT.

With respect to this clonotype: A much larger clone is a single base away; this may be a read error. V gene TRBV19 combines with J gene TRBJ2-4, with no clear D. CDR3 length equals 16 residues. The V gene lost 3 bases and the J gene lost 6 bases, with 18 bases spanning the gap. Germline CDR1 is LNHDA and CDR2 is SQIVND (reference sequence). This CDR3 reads CASSIVGSRRGNIQYF. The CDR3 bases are TGTGCCAGTAGTATCGTGGGAAGCCGTCGAGGAAACATTCAGTACTTC.

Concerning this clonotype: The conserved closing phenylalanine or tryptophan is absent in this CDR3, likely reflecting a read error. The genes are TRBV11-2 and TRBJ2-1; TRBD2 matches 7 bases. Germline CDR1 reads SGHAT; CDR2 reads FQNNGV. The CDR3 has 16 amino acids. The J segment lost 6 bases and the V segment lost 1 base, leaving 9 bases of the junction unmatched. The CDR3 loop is CASSLGPQAGRNEQFY. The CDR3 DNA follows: TGTGCCAGCAGCTTAGGGCCACAAGCGGGACGCAATGAGCAGTTCTAC.

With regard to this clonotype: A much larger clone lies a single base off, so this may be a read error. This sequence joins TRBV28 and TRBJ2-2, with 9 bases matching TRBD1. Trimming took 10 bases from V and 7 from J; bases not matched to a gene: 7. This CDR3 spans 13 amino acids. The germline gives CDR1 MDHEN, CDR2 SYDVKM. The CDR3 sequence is CANRTGDFGELFF. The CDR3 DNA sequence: TGTGCCAACAGGACAGGGGATTTCGGGGAGCTGTTTTTT.

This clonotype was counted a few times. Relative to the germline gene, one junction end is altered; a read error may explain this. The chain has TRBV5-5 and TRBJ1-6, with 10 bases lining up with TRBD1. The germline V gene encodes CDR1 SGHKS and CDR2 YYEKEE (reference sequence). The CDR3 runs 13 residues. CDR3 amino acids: CVSSGQGGSPLHF. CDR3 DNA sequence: TGTGTCAGCAGTGGACAGGGGGGTTCACCACTCCACTTT.

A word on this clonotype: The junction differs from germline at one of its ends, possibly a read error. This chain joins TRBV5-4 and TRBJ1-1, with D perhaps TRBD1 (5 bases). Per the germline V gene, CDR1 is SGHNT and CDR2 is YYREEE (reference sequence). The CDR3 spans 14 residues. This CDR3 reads CASSLTMGHSEAFF. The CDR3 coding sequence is TGTGCAAGCAGCTTGACAATGGGGCACAGTGAAGCTTTCTTT.

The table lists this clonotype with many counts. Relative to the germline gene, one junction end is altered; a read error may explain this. The CDR3 DNA follows: TGTGCGAGCAGCGTCGCAGCCGGGGGGGACCAAGAGACCCAGTACTTC. Protein product: CASSVAAGGDQETQYF. V usage is TRBV11-2 and J usage is TRBJ2-5; TRBD2 agrees at 8 bases. This CDR3 comprises 16 residues. In germline, CDR1 is SGHAT, CDR2 FQNNGV.

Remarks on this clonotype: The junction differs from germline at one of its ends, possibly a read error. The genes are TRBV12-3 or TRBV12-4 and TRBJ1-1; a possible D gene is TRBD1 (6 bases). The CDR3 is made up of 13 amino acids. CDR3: CTCKRNQGTEAFF. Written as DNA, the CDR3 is TGCACCTGCAAAAGGAATCAGGGGACTGAAGCTTTCTTT.

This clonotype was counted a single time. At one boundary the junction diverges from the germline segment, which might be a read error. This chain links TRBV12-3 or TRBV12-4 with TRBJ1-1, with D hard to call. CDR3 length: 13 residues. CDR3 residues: CATQSNIAIEVFF. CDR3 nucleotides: TGCGCCACCCAGTCGAATATAGCCATTGAAGTTTTCTTT.

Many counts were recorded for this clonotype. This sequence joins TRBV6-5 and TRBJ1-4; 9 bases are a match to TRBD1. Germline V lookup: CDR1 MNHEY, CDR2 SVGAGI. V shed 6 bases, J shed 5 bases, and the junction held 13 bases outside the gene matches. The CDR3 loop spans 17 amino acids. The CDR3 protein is CASSKSGTGSKNEKLFF. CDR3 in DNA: TGTGCCAGCAGCAAATCAGGGACAGGGTCTAAGAATGAAAAACTGTTTTTT.

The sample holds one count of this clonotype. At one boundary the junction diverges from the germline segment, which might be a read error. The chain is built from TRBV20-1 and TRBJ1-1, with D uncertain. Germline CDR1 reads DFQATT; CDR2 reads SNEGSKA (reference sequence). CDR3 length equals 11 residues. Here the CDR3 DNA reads TGCAGTACTATTTACGGTTTCGAAGATTTCTTT. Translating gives CSTIYGFEDFF.

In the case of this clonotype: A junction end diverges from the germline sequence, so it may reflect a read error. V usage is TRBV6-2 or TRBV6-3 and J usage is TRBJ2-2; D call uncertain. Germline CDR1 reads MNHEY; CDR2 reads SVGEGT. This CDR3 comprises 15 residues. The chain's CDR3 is CASTTGIGQAGELFF. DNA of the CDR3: TGTGCCAGCACCACGGGTATAGGTCAGGCCGGTGAGCTGTTTTTT.

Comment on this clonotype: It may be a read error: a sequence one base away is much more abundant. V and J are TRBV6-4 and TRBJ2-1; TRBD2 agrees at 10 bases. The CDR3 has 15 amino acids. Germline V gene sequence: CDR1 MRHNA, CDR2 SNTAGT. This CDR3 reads CASGDSGGEVDEQFF. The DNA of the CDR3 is TGTGCCAGCGGTGACAGCGGGGGGGAGGTCGATGAGCAGTTCTTC.

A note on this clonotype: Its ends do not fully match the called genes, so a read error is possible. CDR3 region: CASSPRGTGLDVLTF. The CDR3 DNA reads as TGTGCAAGCAGCCCGAGGGGGACAGGGCTAGACGTCCTGACTTTC. The genes are TRBV5-4 and TRBJ2-6; TRBD1 matches at 9 bases. Germline values: CDR1 SGHNT, CDR2 YYREEE (reference sequence). The CDR3 totals 15 residues.

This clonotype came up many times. CDR3 DNA sequence: TGTGCCTGGAGTGCCTGGACAGGGGATCAGCCCCAGCATTTT. It codes for CAWSAWTGDQPQHF. This rearrangement joins TRBV30 to TRBJ1-5; 9 bases match TRBD1. The junction had 3 bases not matched to a gene; V was cut back by 1 base and J by 5 bases. The CDR3 is 14 residues long. Looked up from germline, CDR1 is GTSNPN and CDR2 is SVGIG (reference sequence).

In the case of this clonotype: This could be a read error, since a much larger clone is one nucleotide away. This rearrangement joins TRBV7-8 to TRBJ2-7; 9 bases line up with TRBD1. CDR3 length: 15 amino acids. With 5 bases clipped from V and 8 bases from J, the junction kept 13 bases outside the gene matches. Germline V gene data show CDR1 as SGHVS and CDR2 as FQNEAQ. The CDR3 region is CASSPQQGAYGKQYF. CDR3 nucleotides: TGTGCCAGCAGCCCTCAACAGGGGGCCTACGGGAAGCAGTACTTC.

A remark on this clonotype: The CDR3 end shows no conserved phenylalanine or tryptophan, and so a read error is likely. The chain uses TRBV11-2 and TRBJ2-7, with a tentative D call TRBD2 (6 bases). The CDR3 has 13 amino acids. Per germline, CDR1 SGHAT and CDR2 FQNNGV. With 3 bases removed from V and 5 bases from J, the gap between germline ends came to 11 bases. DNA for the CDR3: TGTGCCAGCAGCTTCCTTTCGGGGGACGAGCAGTACACC. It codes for CASSFLSGDEQYT.

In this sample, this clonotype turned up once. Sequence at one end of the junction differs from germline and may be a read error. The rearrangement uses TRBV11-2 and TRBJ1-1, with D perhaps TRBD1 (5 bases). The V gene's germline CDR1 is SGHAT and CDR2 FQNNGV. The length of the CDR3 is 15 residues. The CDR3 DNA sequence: TGTACCAGCAGCACAACCCGGGGGGTTGGGACTGAAGCTATCTTT. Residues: CTSSTTRGVGTEAIF.

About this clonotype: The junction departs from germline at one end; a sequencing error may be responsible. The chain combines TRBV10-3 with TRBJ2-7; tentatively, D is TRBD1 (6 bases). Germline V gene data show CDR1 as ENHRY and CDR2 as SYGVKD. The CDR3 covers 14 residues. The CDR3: CAISEQGNRYEQHF. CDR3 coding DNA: TGTGCCATCAGTGAGCAGGGGAATCGTTACGAGCAACACTTC.

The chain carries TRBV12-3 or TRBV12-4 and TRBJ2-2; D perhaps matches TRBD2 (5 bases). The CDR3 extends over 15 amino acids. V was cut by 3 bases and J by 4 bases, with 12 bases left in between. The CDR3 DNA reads TGTGCCAGCAGTTTCAATGGGAGTGCCACCGGGGAGCTGTTTTTT. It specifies CASSFNGSATGELFF.

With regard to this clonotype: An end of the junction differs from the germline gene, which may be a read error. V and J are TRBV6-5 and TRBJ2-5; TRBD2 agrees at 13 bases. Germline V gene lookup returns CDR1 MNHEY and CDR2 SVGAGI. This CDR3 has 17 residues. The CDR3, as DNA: TGTGCCAGCAGCCCCGGACTAGCGGGGGTTACTAATGAGACCCAATACTTC. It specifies CASSPGLAGVTNETQYF.